The 22 T cell receptor beta chains below all came from one sample that was sequenced in a study of T-cell reconstitution after alpha-beta-depleted transplantation in children. Unique molecular identifiers were incorporated into the prepared TCRbeta library. MiXCR, applied by TCRdb to the PCR reads, yields one record per CDR3 protein. Here the sample spans about 500,000 distinct CDR3 sequences, approximately 30% being singletons. The material was PBMCs from the stem cell graft donor, obtained from the stem cell graft. Receptors originate from a human donor who donated a stem cell graft to a child with aplastic anemia.

This chain connects TRBV29-1 to TRBJ1-2; D gene uncertain. The V gene lost 4 bases and the J gene lost 0 bases, with 6 bases spanning the gap. The CDR3 length is 12 residues. Germline V gene sequence: CDR1 SQVTM, CDR2 ANQGSEA. The CDR3 bases are TGCAGCGTTGTAGGGCCTAACTATGGCTACACCTTC. The encoded protein is CSVVGPNYGYTF.

The genes are TRBV7-2 and TRBJ1-3; maybe TRBD1 (5 bases). The length of the CDR3 is 16 residues. The V end was cut by 2 bases, the J end by 3 bases, with 14 bases between. The germline V gene encodes CDR1 SGHTA and CDR2 FQGNSA. CDR3 sequence reads: CASSLNGAGSGNTIYF. The CDR3 DNA is TGTGCCAGCAGCTTAAATGGGGCAGGGAGTGGAAACACCATATATTTT.

The genes are TRBV9 and TRBJ2-2, with 9 bases fitting TRBD1. Germline V gene sequence: CDR1 SGDLS, CDR2 YYNGEE. The CDR3 sequence is 13 residues long. V was clipped by 5 bases and J by 6 bases; unmatched bases: 2. CDR3 protein: CASSWTGAGELFF. The CDR3 nucleotides are TGTGCCAGCAGTTGGACAGGGGCCGGGGAGCTGTTTTTT. The full variable domain, its missing parts supplied by reference TRBV9 and TRBJ2-2, is DSGVTQTPKHLITATGQRVTLRCSPRSGDLSVYWYQQSLDQGLQFLIQYYNGEERAKGNILERFSAQQFPDLHSELNLSSLELGDSALYFCASSWTGAGELFFGEGSRLTVL.

This clonotype has only a few counts. This rearrangement joins TRBV5-1 to TRBJ2-1; the match to TRBD1 covers 7 bases. The CDR3 loop spans 15 amino acids. Per the germline V gene, CDR1 is SGHRS and CDR2 is YFSETQ. With 9 bases clipped from V and 0 bases from J, the junction kept 9 bases outside the gene matches. The CDR3: CANCQGECSYNEQFF. The CDR3 DNA follows: TGCGCCAACTGTCAGGGGGAGTGCTCCTACAATGAGCAGTTCTTC.

CDR3: CASSATVYSNQPQHF. CDR3 DNA: TGTGCCAGTAGTGCGACAGTTTATAGCAATCAGCCCCAGCATTTT. This chain uses TRBV19 with TRBJ1-5; D perhaps matches TRBD1 (5 bases). The CDR3 extends over 15 amino acids. The V end lost 5 bases, the J end lost 0 bases, and 11 bases lay between the germline ends. Per the germline V gene, CDR1 is LNHDA and CDR2 is SQIVND (reference sequence).

CDR3 sequence: CASSLSPAYNEQFF. The CDR3, as DNA: TGTGCCAGCAGCTTATCCCCTGCCTACAATGAGCAGTTCTTC. The chain couples TRBV5-5 to TRBJ2-1; D remains ambiguous. Between the trimmed V and J ends, which lost 2 bases and 2 bases, there was a span of 8 bases. The CDR3 is made up of 14 amino acids. Germline-derived CDR1 and CDR2 are SGHKS and YYEKEE (reference sequence).

This clonotype was recorded a few times. The CDR3, as DNA: TGTGCCAGCAGTTACTCGACTAGGGGTTACAATGAGCAGTTCTTC. This translates into CASSYSTRGYNEQFF. The chain links TRBV6-5 to TRBJ2-1, with D maybe TRBD2 (6 bases). Germline-derived CDR1 and CDR2 are MNHEY and SVGAGI. This CDR3 is built from 15 residues. The germline V and J ends were trimmed by 0 bases and 4 bases, with 10 bases remaining between them.

The J gene is TRBJ1-2, the V gene TRBV5-6; D might be TRBD1 (5 bases). Trimming removed 7 bases from V and 6 bases from J, with 13 bases in between. Germline assignment: CDR1 SGHDT and CDR2 YYEEEE. The CDR3 length is 12 residues. CDR3 in amino acids: CASGRDSNGYTF. Written as DNA, the CDR3 is TGTGCCAGCGGCCGGGACTCTAATGGCTACACCTTC.

The CDR3 loop is CASSLAAGGNEQFF. The CDR3 DNA sequence: TGCGCCAGCAGCTTGGCTGCAGGGGGAAATGAGCAGTTCTTC. The genes are TRBV5-1 and TRBJ2-1; TRBD1 matches 7 bases. Germline V gene lookup returns CDR1 SGHRS and CDR2 YFSETQ. The CDR3 consists of 14 residues. J lost 7 bases, V lost 0 bases, and 4 bases had no gene match.

In this sample, this clonotype turned up a few times. The chain couples TRBV29-1 to TRBJ2-4; weak D call: TRBD2 (5 bases). The CDR3 has 13 residues. Germline values: CDR1 SQVTM, CDR2 ANQGSEA. V was shortened by 4 bases and J by 2 bases, with 9 bases between the two germline ends. The CDR3 sequence: CSVVGVPKNIQYF. CDR3 nucleotides: TGCAGCGTTGTCGGGGTGCCCAAAAACATTCAGTACTTC.

This chain connects TRBV7-2 to TRBJ2-2; D remains unclear. CDR3 length: 17 amino acids. Germline CDR1 is SGHTA and CDR2 is FQGNSA. The V end lost 2 bases, the J end lost 5 bases, and 18 bases lay between the germline ends. CDR3 amino acids: CASSLTPPGLLTGELFF. DNA for the CDR3: TGTGCCAGCAGCTTAACCCCCCCCGGTCTACTAACCGGGGAGCTGTTTTTT. The variable domain in full, with the rest retrieved from reference TRBV7-2 and TRBJ2-2, is GAGVSQSPSNKVTEKGKDVELRCDPISGHTALYWYRQSLGQGLEFLIYFQGNSAPDKSGLPSDRFSAERTGGSVSTLTIQRTQQEDSAVYLCASSLTPPGLLTGELFFGEGSRLTVL.

V gene TRBV7-3 combines with J gene TRBJ1-1, with D possibly being TRBD1 (5 bases). This CDR3 is 15 amino acids long. CDR1 is SGHTA, CDR2 FQGTGA, per germline. V lost 0 bases to trimming and J lost 5 bases, with 13 bases between them. As DNA, the CDR3 is TGTGCCAGCAGCTTAACGGCAGGGTGGTCAACTGAAGCTTTCTTT. It translates to CASSLTAGWSTEAFF.

The chain links TRBV13 to TRBJ2-7; 8 nucleotides align to TRBD2. The length of the CDR3 is 14 residues. The germline CDR1 and CDR2 sequences are PRHDT and FYEKMQ (reference sequence). Trimming at V came to 5 bases and at J to 7 bases, leaving 10 bases not matched to a gene. The DNA of the CDR3 is TGTGCCAGCAGCCCTCAGCGGGGGCCACGGGAGCAGTACTTC. The encoded protein is CASSPQRGPREQYF.

The V call is TRBV11-2, the J call TRBJ2-1, with 7 bases that match TRBD1. Trimming took 3 bases from V and 3 from J; bases not matched to a gene: 5. Germline CDR1 and CDR2: SGHAT and FQNNGV. The CDR3 contains 15 residues. DNA of the CDR3: TGTGCCAGCAGCTTTTCGGGACAGCTCTACAATGAGCAGTTCTTC. Translated, it gives CASSFSGQLYNEQFF.

The chain has TRBV28 and TRBJ2-1, with 8 bases lining up with TRBD1. CDR1 is MDHEN, CDR2 SYDVKM, per germline. The CDR3 sequence is 15 residues long. V dropped 5 bases and J dropped 3; count of bases not matched to a gene: 6. CDR3 DNA: TGTGCCAGCAGTCTAGGGACAGGATACTACAATGAGCAGTTCTTC. Translation: CASSLGTGYYNEQFF. The complete variable domain, with remaining parts taken from reference TRBV28 and TRBJ2-1, reads DVKVTQSSRYLVKRTGEKVFLECVQDMDHENMFWYRQDPGLGLRLIYFSYDVKMKEKGDIPEGYSVSREKKERFSLILESASTNQTSMYLCASSLGTGYYNEQFFGPGTRLTVL.

This clonotype was observed a few times. The J gene is TRBJ2-1, the V gene TRBV12-3 or TRBV12-4; TRBD1 matches at 9 bases. The J segment lost 7 bases and the V segment lost 5 bases, leaving 15 bases of the junction unmatched. The CDR3 extends over 17 amino acids. The CDR3 spells CASSPGPGTGRLNEQFF. The DNA for the CDR3 is TGTGCCAGCAGTCCGGGTCCCGGGACAGGGAGGTTGAATGAGCAGTTCTTC.

V and J are TRBV15 and TRBJ2-1; D ambiguous. The germline V and J ends were trimmed by 0 bases and 2 bases, with 11 bases remaining between them. Germline CDR1 and CDR2: LNHNV and YYDKDF (reference sequence). This CDR3 comprises 16 residues. The DNA for the CDR3 is TGTGCCACCAGCAGAGATTTTGGCGGTACCTACAATGAGCAGTTCTTC. Protein: CATSRDFGGTYNEQFF.

J is TRBJ2-5 and V is TRBV12-3 or TRBV12-4; D remains ambiguous. The CDR3 has 14 amino acids. V was shortened by 4 bases and J by 0 bases, with 9 bases between the two germline ends. The CDR3 nucleotides are TGTGCCAGCAGTTCCGACGAGTACCAAGAGACCCAGTACTTC. It codes for CASSSDEYQETQYF.

The chain joins TRBV20-1 to TRBJ1-2; D is possibly TRBD1 (6 bases). The germline gives CDR1 DFQATT, CDR2 SNEGSKA (reference sequence). CDR3 length equals 16 residues. The ends were cut back, 0 bases at V and 4 bases at J, with 18 bases in the middle. CDR3 sequence: CSARDTVRGATYGYTF. CDR3 in DNA: TGCAGTGCTAGAGATACGGTTCGGGGGGCGACCTATGGCTACACCTTC.

The genes are TRBV11-3 and TRBJ2-5; D possibly corresponds to TRBD2 (5 bases). CDR3 length: 16 amino acids. The germline V gene has CDR1 SGHNT and CDR2 YENEEA. V dropped 0 bases and J dropped 5 bases, with 16 bases sitting between them. For the CDR3, the DNA is TGTGCCAGCAGCTTAGATCTCAAGCGGAGCTTTGAGACCCAGTACTTC. This codes for CASSLDLKRSFETQYF.

This chain connects TRBV5-1 to TRBJ2-1; perhaps D is TRBD1 or TRBD2 (5 bases each). Deletions cut 4 bases from V and 1 base from J, with 18 bases between. The CDR3 spans 17 residues. Germline V CDR1 and CDR2: SGHRS, YFSETQ. In DNA form, the CDR3 reads TGCGCCAGCAGCCGCCTTGGGGACCGGGTATCCTACAATGAGCAGTTCTTC. Its translation is CASSRLGDRVSYNEQFF.

The J gene is TRBJ2-7, the V gene TRBV19; unclear D gene. The germline CDR1 and CDR2 sequences are LNHDA and SQIVND (reference sequence). The V end lost 7 bases, the J end lost 0 bases, and 16 bases lay between the germline ends. This CDR3 is 15 amino acids long. The CDR3 spells CASTPSSGGSYEQYF. CDR3 bases: TGTGCCAGTACTCCCAGTAGTGGCGGCTCCTACGAGCAGTACTTC.